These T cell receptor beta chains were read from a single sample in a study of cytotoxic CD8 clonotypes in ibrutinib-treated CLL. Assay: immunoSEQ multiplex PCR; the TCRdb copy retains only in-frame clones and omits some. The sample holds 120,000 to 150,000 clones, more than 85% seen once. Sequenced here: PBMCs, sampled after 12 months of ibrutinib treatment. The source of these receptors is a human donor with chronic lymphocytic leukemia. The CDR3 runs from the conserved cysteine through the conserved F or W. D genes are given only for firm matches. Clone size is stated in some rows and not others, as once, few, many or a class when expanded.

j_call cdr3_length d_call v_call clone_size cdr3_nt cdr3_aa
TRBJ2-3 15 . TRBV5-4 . TGTGCCAGCAGCTTGGATCCGAGTCGCACAGATACGCAGTATTTT CASSLDPSRTDTQYF
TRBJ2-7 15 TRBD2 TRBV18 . TGTGCCAGCTCACAAACTAGCGGGCCCTCCTACGAGCAGTACTTC CASSQTSGPSYEQYF
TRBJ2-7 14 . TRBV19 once TGTGCCAGTATCGCCCCGGGACCCAACTACGAGCAGTACTTC CASIAPGPNYEQYF
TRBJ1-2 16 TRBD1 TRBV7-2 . TGTGCCAGCAGCTCCTCCCCTGGACAGGGGGTATATGGCTACACCTTC CASSSSPGQGVYGYTF
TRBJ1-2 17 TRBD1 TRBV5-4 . TGTGCCAGCAGCTTAGGAGGACAGGGAAGGTTAAGAGGTGGCTACACCTTC CASSLGGQGRLRGGYTF
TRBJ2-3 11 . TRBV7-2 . TGTGCCAGCAGCTTAAGTCGGGGACAGTATTTT CASSLSRGQYF
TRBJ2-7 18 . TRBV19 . TGTGCCAGTAGTATTAGCCGGGTCAGGCTGCCGTACCTCTACGAGCAGTACTTC CASSISRVRLPYLYEQYF
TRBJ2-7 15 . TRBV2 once TGTGCCAGCAGTGACCGGGACTCACCTGCCTACGAGCAGTACTTC CASSDRDSPAYEQYF
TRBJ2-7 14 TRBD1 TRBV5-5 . TGTGCCAGCAGCTTAATACAGGGGTACTACGAGCAGTACTTC CASSLIQGYYEQYF
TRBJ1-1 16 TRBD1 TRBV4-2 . TGTGCCAGCAGCCAATACCAAGGACAGGGATACACTGAAGCTTTCTTT CASSQYQGQGYTEAFF
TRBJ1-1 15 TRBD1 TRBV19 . TGTGCCACCAACAACCTCAGGGGGCGAGACACTGAAGCTTTCTTT CATNNLRGRDTEAFF
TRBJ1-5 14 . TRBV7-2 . TGTGCCAGCAGCCCAACAGGATACAATCAGCCCCAGCATTTT CASSPTGYNQPQHF
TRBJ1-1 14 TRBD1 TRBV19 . TGTGCCAGTAGTGCTGGGGACAGGGTACCTGAAGCTTTCTTT CASSAGDRVPEAFF
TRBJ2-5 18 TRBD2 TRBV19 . TGTGCCAGTAGTACGACCGGACTAGCGGGATCGAGAGGGGAGACCCAGTACTTC CASSTTGLAGSRGETQYF
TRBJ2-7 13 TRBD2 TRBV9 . TGTGCCAGCAGCCCCGGGACTAACTACGAGCAGTACTTC CASSPGTNYEQYF
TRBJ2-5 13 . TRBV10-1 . TGCGCCAGCAGTGAGTTCTCTCAAGAGACCCAGTACTTC CASSEFSQETQYF
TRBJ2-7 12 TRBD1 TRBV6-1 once TGTGCCAGTACCGGGACAGGGTACGAGCAGTACTTC CASTGTGYEQYF
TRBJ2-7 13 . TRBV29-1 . TGCAGCGTTGAGGGTTACCTAGGGTCCGAGCAGTACTTC CSVEGYLGSEQYF
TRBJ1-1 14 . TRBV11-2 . TGTGCCAGCAGCCCACAGGTTGTGAACACTGAAGCTTTCTTT CASSPQVVNTEAFF
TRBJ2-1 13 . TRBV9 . TGTGCCAGCAGCGTACACTCCTACAATGAGCAGTTCTTC CASSVHSYNEQFF
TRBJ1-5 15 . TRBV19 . TGTGCCAGTAGTCCAGGGTTTTATAGCAATCAGCCCCAGCATTTT CASSPGFYSNQPQHF
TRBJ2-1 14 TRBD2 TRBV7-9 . TGTGCCAGCAGCTATTTACTAGCGGGAGATGGGTTGTTCTTC CASSYLLAGDGLFF
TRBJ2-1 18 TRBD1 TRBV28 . TGTGCCAGCAGTCCCCAACCGAGGTATAGGGGGCCAAACAATGAGCAGTTCTTC CASSPQPRYRGPNNEQFF
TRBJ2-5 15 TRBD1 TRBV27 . TGTGCCAGCAGGGGGGGACAGGGGTACCAAGAGACCCAGTACTTC CASRGGQGYQETQYF